The 25 T cell receptor beta chains below all came from one sample that was sequenced in a study of shared clonotypes between healthy human individuals. Sequenced by immunoSEQ multiplex PCR; TCRdb stores in-frame clones only, minus some. In the table there are roughly 100,000 clones, around 71% of which are singletons. The sequencing sample was made of memory CD8+ T cells sorted from blood. Subset here: CD45RO+ cells pooled with CCR7-negative TemRA cells. The receptors here all came from a woman between 25 and 40 years old in good health.

This clone was detected many times. This chain links TRBV6-4 with TRBJ2-3; D gene uncertain. The V gene lost 3 bases and the J gene lost 8 bases, with 9 bases spanning the gap. The CDR3 covers 12 residues. Germline V gives CDR1 MRHNA, CDR2 SNTAGT. In nucleotides, the CDR3 is TGTGCCAGCAGTGAAGATAGTATTACGCAGTATTTT. Translating gives CASSEDSITQYF.

A word on this clone: The sample contains more than one DNA sequence encoding this CDR3. V usage is TRBV7-3 and J usage is TRBJ2-1; 8 bases match TRBD2. Germline V gene sequence: CDR1 SGHTA, CDR2 FQGTGA. V was pared by 2 bases and J by 6 bases, with 3 bases of the junction left unmatched. This CDR3 contains 14 residues. CDR3 in amino acids: CASSLAGGSNEQFF. CDR3 in DNA: TGTGCCAGCAGCTTAGCGGGAGGTAGCAATGAGCAGTTCTTC.

Only a few counts were recorded for this clone. The V and J genes are TRBV27 and TRBJ1-5; 7 nucleotides align to TRBD1. The CDR3 loop spans 13 amino acids. Germline V gene lookup returns CDR1 MNHEY and CDR2 SMNVEV (reference sequence). With 6 bases clipped from V and 6 bases from J, the junction kept 5 bases outside the gene matches. DNA of the CDR3: TGTGCCAGCAGCCCGACAGGGCCTCAGCCCCAGCATTTT. Residues: CASSPTGPQPQHF.

The chain couples TRBV7-9 to TRBJ2-7; D gene uncertain. The CDR3 covers 13 residues. Deletions cut 2 bases from V and 3 bases from J, with 8 bases between. Germline V CDR1 and CDR2: SEHNR, FQNEAQ (reference sequence). The CDR3 protein is CASSLYGNYEQYF. CDR3 sequence (DNA): TGTGCCAGCAGCTTATATGGGAACTACGAGCAGTACTTC.

V and J are TRBV15 and TRBJ2-7, with TRBD1 matching over 8 bases. CDR1 is LNHNV and CDR2 is YYDKDF in the germline V gene (reference sequence). The CDR3 loop spans 14 amino acids. The V and J ends lost 8 bases and 4 bases, in that order; junction bases with no gene match: 10. CDR3 nucleotide sequence: TGTGCCACCCACCCCGGGACAGGAATTTACGAGCAGTACTTC. Its protein product is CATHPGTGIYEQYF. The full variable domain, completed using reference TRBV15 and TRBJ2-7, is DAMVIQNPRYQVTQFGKPVTLSCSQTLNHNVMYWYQQKSSQAPKLLFHYYDKDFNNEADTPDNFQSRRPNTSFCFLDIRSPGLGDTAMYLCATHPGTGIYEQYFGPGTRLTVT.

The V and J genes are TRBV10-3 and TRBJ1-2; the match to TRBD1 covers 8 bases. The CDR3 is 16 residues long. V lost 3 bases and J lost 5; bases outside the gene matches: 11. The germline gives CDR1 ENHRY, CDR2 SYGVKD. The CDR3 loop is CAISDRETGDWYGYTF. For the CDR3, the DNA is TGTGCCATCAGTGACCGGGAGACAGGGGATTGGTATGGCTACACCTTC.

This clone has a single count. This chain links TRBV10-2 with TRBJ1-2, with 10 positions matching TRBD1. CDR1 and CDR2 (germline): WSHSY, SAAADI. Trimming at V came to 1 base and at J to 3 bases, leaving 8 bases not matched to a gene. The CDR3 covers 17 residues. In DNA, the CDR3 is TGCGCCAGCAGTGAGTATGGAGTCGGGACAGGGGACTATGGCTACACCTTC. It translates to CASSEYGVGTGDYGYTF.

The gene calls are TRBV5-4 and TRBJ2-2, with D unresolved. V was shortened by 0 bases and J by 1 base, with 7 bases between the two germline ends. The CDR3 extends over 15 amino acids. The germline CDR1 and CDR2 sequences are SGHNT and YYREEE (reference sequence). DNA of the CDR3: TGTGCCAGCAGCTTGGGTCCTCTGAACACCGGGGAGCTGTTTTTT. The encoded protein is CASSLGPLNTGELFF.

CDR3: CASGSTGLKSTNEKLFF. The CDR3 coding sequence is TGTGCCAGCGGGAGCACAGGGCTAAAATCAACTAATGAAAAACTGTTTTTT. This chain links TRBV25-1 with TRBJ1-4; D perhaps matches TRBD1 (6 bases). Germline V gene sequence: CDR1 MGHDK, CDR2 SYGVNS. The CDR3 runs to 17 residues. V lost 8 bases and J lost 0, with 19 bases in between.

This clone was seen a few times. The chain recombines TRBV5-1 with TRBJ2-4; 8 bases are a match to TRBD1. The CDR3 is 16 residues long. The trim removed 0 bases at V and 6 bases at J, leaving 8 bases unmatched. CDR1 SGHRS and CDR2 YFSETQ come from the germline V gene. The CDR3 reads CASSLERNRGSNIQYF. The DNA for the CDR3 is TGCGCCAGCAGCTTGGAACGGAACAGGGGGTCAAACATTCAGTACTTC. The complete variable domain, with remaining parts taken from reference TRBV5-1 and TRBJ2-4, reads KAGVTQTPRYLIKTRGQQVTLSCSPISGHRSVSWYQQTPGQGLQFLFEYFSETQRNKGNFPGRFSGRQFSNSRSEMNVSTLELGDSALYLCASSLERNRGSNIQYFGAGTRLSVL.

This chain connects TRBV27 to TRBJ2-7; D is unresolved. With 1 base removed from V and 5 bases from J, the gap between germline ends came to 12 bases. The CDR3 has 14 residues. CDR1 and CDR2 from the germline V gene are MNHEY and SMNVEV (reference sequence). The CDR3 sequence: CASSLFLGSDEQYF. The CDR3 bases are TGTGCCAGCAGTTTATTTCTGGGGTCCGACGAGCAGTACTTC.

This clone has just one count. Since a far larger clone is one base different, this is likely a read error. Additional DNA sequences in this sample encode the identical CDR3. The CDR3 DNA sequence: TGCGCCAGCAGTGAAGAGGAAGCTAGCGGGGCGCCCCAGTACTTC. It is translated as CASSEEEASGAPQYF. V gene TRBV6-1 combines with J gene TRBJ2-5; 9 bases line up with TRBD2. Germline CDR1 is MNHNS and CDR2 is SASEGT. The CDR3 has 15 residues.

This clone has at least ten counts. The chain links TRBV6-5 to TRBJ2-2, with 7 bases aligning to TRBD1. V shed 1 base and J 0 bases; nucleotides not matched to a gene: 2. This CDR3 has 16 amino acids. Looked up from germline, CDR1 is MNHEY and CDR2 is SVGAGI. CDR3 DNA: TGTGCCAGCAGTTACTTGCAGGGGGCGAACACCGGGGAGCTGTTTTTT. Its protein product is CASSYLQGANTGELFF.

This rearrangement joins TRBV4-1 to TRBJ1-5; D gene uncertain. The germline V gene encodes CDR1 MGHRA and CDR2 YSYEKL. This CDR3 contains 13 residues. Trimming cost V 4 bases and J 5 bases, with 9 bases left between them. The CDR3 spells CASSPRRDQPQHF. The CDR3 DNA is TGCGCCAGCAGCCCCCGACGTGATCAGCCCCAGCATTTT.

This chain links TRBV10-3 with TRBJ2-7, with 8 nucleotides matching TRBD2. Germline CDR1 ENHRY, CDR2 SYGVKD. This CDR3 region has 17 residues. The V and J ends lost 3 bases and 4 bases, in that order; junction bases with no gene match: 14. In DNA form, the CDR3 reads TGTGCCATCAGTGACCCCTTTCGGGGGGGGCGAAGATACGAGCAGTACTTC. Translation gives CAISDPFRGGRRYEQYF.

This clone was counted between two and nine times. The chain couples TRBV9 to TRBJ2-4; D may be TRBD1 (7 bases). CDR3 length: 15 amino acids. Trimming left V 4 bases short and J 6 bases short, with 17 bases between. Germline CDR1 SGDLS, CDR2 YYNGEE. For the CDR3, the DNA is TGTGCCAGCAGCCCGACAGGGCGCGGGACAAACATTCAGTACTTC. This sequence encodes CASSPTGRGTNIQYF.

The chain has TRBV28 and TRBJ2-2; no clear D. Per germline, CDR1 MDHEN and CDR2 SYDVKM. This CDR3 is built from 14 residues. V was pared by 2 bases and J by 5 bases, with 9 bases between. CDR3 residues: CASSLNGWTGELFF. The CDR3 nucleotides read TGTGCCAGCAGTTTAAATGGGTGGACCGGGGAGCTGTTTTTT.

This clone turned up a few times. This chain connects TRBV7-9 to TRBJ2-7; tentatively, D is TRBD1 (6 bases). V was trimmed by 5 bases and J by 6 bases, leaving 14 bases between them. The CDR3 runs 13 residues. The germline CDR1 and CDR2 sequences are SEHNR and FQNEAQ (reference sequence). CDR3 coding DNA: TGTGCCAGCAGCATCCCGGACAGTGGCGAGCAGTACTTC. Amino acids: CASSIPDSGEQYF. Based on the CDR3 plus reference TRBV7-9 and TRBJ2-7, the full variable domain is DTGVSQNPRHKITKRGQNVTFRCDPISEHNRLYWYRQTLGQGPEFLTYFQNEAQLEKSRLLSDRFSAERPKGSFSTLEIQRTEQGDSAMYLCASSIPDSGEQYFGPGTRLTVT.

The J gene is TRBJ1-4, the V gene TRBV28; 7 nucleotides line up with TRBD1. The V gene end was trimmed by 7 bases and the J gene end by 7 bases; junction bases not matched to a gene: 9. The CDR3 runs 14 residues. The V gene's germline CDR1 is MDHEN and CDR2 SYDVKM. CDR3 in amino acids: CASTARTGPEKLFF. The CDR3 DNA follows: TGTGCCAGCACCGCCCGGACAGGTCCTGAAAAACTGTTTTTT.

This chain connects TRBV28 to TRBJ1-1, with TRBD1 matching over 9 bases. The V segment lost 3 bases and the J segment 0 bases; nucleotides outside the gene matches: 2. This CDR3 comprises 15 residues. The germline CDR1 and CDR2 sequences are MDHEN and SYDVKM. The CDR3 DNA reads TGTGCCAGCAGTTTGGGGACAGGGTTGAACACTGAAGCTTTCTTT. Protein: CASSLGTGLNTEAFF.

This rearrangement joins TRBV19 to TRBJ1-2; 7 nucleotides line up with TRBD1. CDR3 length equals 15 residues. Germline trimming cut 5 bases from V and 3 bases from J; bases unmatched to any gene: 9. Germline loops: CDR1 LNHDA, CDR2 SQIVND (reference sequence). The CDR3 reads CASSSPLQGDYGYTF. CDR3 bases: TGTGCCAGTAGTTCCCCTTTGCAGGGGGACTATGGCTACACCTTC.

There are a few counts of this clone. The chain uses TRBV7-6 and TRBJ2-3, with 13 bases aligning to TRBD2. Germline CDR1 and CDR2: SGHVS and FNYEAQ. CDR3 size: 19 residues. Trimming took 1 base from V and 3 from J; bases not matched to a gene: 10. CDR3 loop: CASSLGTSGRTGLTDTQYF. In DNA, the CDR3 is TGTGCCAGCAGCTTAGGGACTAGCGGGAGAACGGGGCTTACAGATACGCAGTATTTT.

The chain couples TRBV4-1 to TRBJ2-7, with D possibly being TRBD1 or TRBD2 (5 bases each). CDR3 length equals 14 residues. V was cut by 4 bases and J by 1 base, with 11 bases left in between. Germline V gives CDR1 MGHRA, CDR2 YSYEKL. The CDR3 DNA follows: TGCGCCAGCAGCCCCCGGGACGGTTCCTACGAGCAGTACTTC. Protein sequence: CASSPRDGSYEQYF.

This chain connects TRBV5-4 to TRBJ2-1; 12 bases are a match to TRBD1. V lost 0 bases, J lost 7 bases, and 8 bases stayed unmatched. The germline V gene has CDR1 SGHNT and CDR2 YYREEE (reference sequence). The CDR3 covers 17 residues. CDR3 DNA: TGTGCCAGCAGCTTGGAGGGGACAGGGGGCCCGATGAATGAGCAGTTCTTC. Translating gives CASSLEGTGGPMNEQFF. The full variable domain, completed using reference TRBV5-4 and TRBJ2-1, is ETGVTQSPTHLIKTRGQQVTLRCSSQSGHNTVSWYQQALGQGPQFIFQYYREEENGRGNFPPRFSGLQFPNYSSELNVNALELDDSALYLCASSLEGTGGPMNEQFFGPGTRLTVL.

This rearrangement joins TRBV28 to TRBJ1-2, with a tentative D call TRBD1 (6 bases). This CDR3 spans 14 amino acids. V lost 8 bases, J lost 0 bases, and 13 bases lay in between. CDR1 is MDHEN, CDR2 SYDVKM, per germline. CDR3 sequence (DNA): TGTGCCAGCCTCCGGGACACTGCTAACTATGGCTACACCTTC. Translated: CASLRDTANYGYTF.